The rows below give T cell receptor beta chains drawn from one sample of a study of blood T cell repertoires in COVID-19. TCRdb's table, derived via immunoSEQ multiplex PCR, lists solely in-frame clones and lacks some. The sample gives hundreds of thousands of clones, approximately 83% of which show up once; less than 2.5% is in the top ten. The sequenced sample was PBMCs or T cells enriched from blood (not recorded which). All receptors come from a man younger than 40 who had recovered from COVID-19. The CDR3 runs from the conserved cysteine through the conserved F or W. The order of the fields is clone size, CDR3 length, J gene, V gene, D gene, CDR3 DNA, CDR3 protein. The D gene is left open where the match is weak. Clone sizes are given selectively: once, few, many, or a class where the clone is expanded.

clone size: .
CDR3 length: 15
J gene: TRBJ1-4
V gene: TRBV4-3
D gene: TRBD1
CDR3 DNA: TGCGCCAGCAGCCCCGACAGGGGGCTTAATGAAAAACTGTTTTTT
CDR3 protein: CASSPDRGLNEKLFF

clone size: .
CDR3 length: 19
J gene: TRBJ1-1
V gene: TRBV7-2
D gene: .
CDR3 DNA: TGTGCCAGCAGCCCCCTTTTGACGGGGGGACCCTTATTGAACACTGAAGCTTTCTTT
CDR3 protein: CASSPLLTGGPLLNTEAFF

clone size: .
CDR3 length: 17
J gene: TRBJ1-4
V gene: TRBV19
D gene: TRBD1
CDR3 DNA: TGTGCCAGTAGTATCAAGGGACAGGGGGCGGCTAATGAAAAACTGTTTTTT
CDR3 protein: CASSIKGQGAANEKLFF

clone size: .
CDR3 length: 16
J gene: TRBJ2-5
V gene: TRBV5-6
D gene: TRBD2
CDR3 DNA: TGTGCCAGCAGCTACCCAGCGGGGGGGACTCAAGAGACCCAGTACTTC
CDR3 protein: CASSYPAGGTQETQYF

clone size: .
CDR3 length: 16
J gene: TRBJ2-1
V gene: TRBV4-2
D gene: TRBD2
CDR3 DNA: TGTGCCAGCAGCCAGAATCTAGCGGGGGCCCACAATGAGCAGTTCTTC
CDR3 protein: CASSQNLAGAHNEQFF

clone size: .
CDR3 length: 16
J gene: TRBJ1-2
V gene: TRBV5-1
D gene: TRBD1
CDR3 DNA: TGCGCCAGCAGCCGCGACAGGGGGTTTCCTTCCTATGGCTACACCTTC
CDR3 protein: CASSRDRGFPSYGYTF

clone size: .
CDR3 length: 18
J gene: TRBJ2-5
V gene: TRBV6-2/TRBV6-3
D gene: TRBD2
CDR3 DNA: TGTGCCAGCAGTTCCGGGACTAGCGGGGGGGCTTTTAAAGAGACCCAGTACTTC
CDR3 protein: CASSSGTSGGAFKETQYF

clone size: .
CDR3 length: 15
J gene: TRBJ1-5
V gene: TRBV6-1
D gene: TRBD1
CDR3 DNA: TGTGCCAGCAGTGAAAGGACAGGGGTACTTCAGCCCCAGCATTTT
CDR3 protein: CASSERTGVLQPQHF

clone size: once
CDR3 length: 12
J gene: TRBJ1-5
V gene: TRBV19
D gene: .
CDR3 DNA: TGTGCCAGTAGTGCCGGGGATCAGCCCCAGCATTTT
CDR3 protein: CASSAGDQPQHF

clone size: few
CDR3 length: 14
J gene: TRBJ1-1
V gene: TRBV3-1/TRBV3-2
D gene: .
CDR3 DNA: TGTGCCAGCAGTCACCAACAGTCTTACACTGAAGCTTTCTTT
CDR3 protein: CASSHQQSYTEAFF

clone size: .
CDR3 length: 14
J gene: TRBJ2-5
V gene: TRBV19
D gene: TRBD2
CDR3 DNA: TGTGCCAGTAAGCTGCTAGCGGACCAAGAGACCCAGTACTTC
CDR3 protein: CASKLLADQETQYF

clone size: once
CDR3 length: 14
J gene: TRBJ1-2
V gene: TRBV5-4
D gene: .
CDR3 DNA: TGTGCCAGCAGCACCCCCGGGGGGCCCCTAGGCTACACCTTC
CDR3 protein: CASSTPGGPLGYTF

clone size: once
CDR3 length: 12
J gene: TRBJ1-2
V gene: TRBV18
D gene: .
CDR3 DNA: TGTGCCAGCTCACCACCGGACAGTGGCTACACCTTC
CDR3 protein: CASSPPDSGYTF

clone size: .
CDR3 length: 13
J gene: TRBJ1-1
V gene: TRBV6-4
D gene: TRBD1
CDR3 DNA: TGTGCCAGCAGTGCCACAGGGGGCACTGAAGCTTTCTTT
CDR3 protein: CASSATGGTEAFF

clone size: .
CDR3 length: 16
J gene: TRBJ2-3
V gene: TRBV9
D gene: TRBD2
CDR3 DNA: TGTGCCAGCAGCGGCGGGACTAGCGGCCTCACAGATACGCAGTATTTT
CDR3 protein: CASSGGTSGLTDTQYF

clone size: once
CDR3 length: 15
J gene: TRBJ1-2
V gene: TRBV6-6
D gene: .
CDR3 DNA: TGTGCCAGCAGTGGGCCCACCGGCCGCAACTATGGCTACACCTTC
CDR3 protein: CASSGPTGRNYGYTF

clone size: .
CDR3 length: 17
J gene: TRBJ1-1
V gene: TRBV7-9
D gene: TRBD1
CDR3 DNA: TGTGCCAGCAGTTATAGACAGGGGCGGAACTTGAACACTGAAGCTTTCTTT
CDR3 protein: CASSYRQGRNLNTEAFF

clone size: .
CDR3 length: 14
J gene: TRBJ1-4
V gene: TRBV19
D gene: TRBD1
CDR3 DNA: TGTGCCAGTAGTATGATCAGGGGGACTGAAAAACTGTTTTTT
CDR3 protein: CASSMIRGTEKLFF

clone size: .
CDR3 length: 13
J gene: TRBJ2-1
V gene: TRBV19
D gene: .
CDR3 DNA: TGTGCCAGTAGTCGGGACTTTTACAATGAGCAGTTCTTC
CDR3 protein: CASSRDFYNEQFF

clone size: .
CDR3 length: 11
J gene: TRBJ2-5
V gene: TRBV6-5
D gene: .
CDR3 DNA: TGTGCCAGCAGAGAGAGGGAGACCCAGTACTTC
CDR3 protein: CASRERETQYF

clone size: .
CDR3 length: 13
J gene: TRBJ1-5
V gene: TRBV7-9
D gene: .
CDR3 DNA: TGTGCCAGCAGGGGCGGGCTTCATCAGCCCCAGCATTTT
CDR3 protein: CASRGGLHQPQHF

clone size: .
CDR3 length: 16
J gene: TRBJ2-1
V gene: TRBV9
D gene: TRBD1
CDR3 DNA: TGTGCCAGCAGCGACCGACAGGGCAGGGGTGCTAATGAGCAGTTCTTC
CDR3 protein: CASSDRQGRGANEQFF

clone size: .
CDR3 length: 15
J gene: TRBJ1-1
V gene: TRBV2
D gene: .
CDR3 DNA: TGTGCCAGCAGAAGGGATAGCGGGCAAGGTACTGAAGCTTTCTTT
CDR3 protein: CASRRDSGQGTEAFF

clone size: .
CDR3 length: 14
J gene: TRBJ1-5
V gene: TRBV6-5
D gene: .
CDR3 DNA: TGTGCCAGCAGCCCAAATATAGGGGACTGGCCCCAGCATTTT
CDR3 protein: CASSPNIGDWPQHF

clone size: .
CDR3 length: 14
J gene: TRBJ2-7
V gene: TRBV5-1
D gene: TRBD1
CDR3 DNA: TGCGCCAGCAGCCTCGGACAGGGTTTCAACGAGCAGTACTTC
CDR3 protein: CASSLGQGFNEQYF

clone size: .
CDR3 length: 17
J gene: TRBJ2-2
V gene: TRBV10-3
D gene: TRBD2
CDR3 DNA: TGTGCCATCAGCTTTAGCGGGGGGGCCGGGACCGGCGGGGAGCTGTTTTTT
CDR3 protein: CAISFSGGAGTGGELFF

clone size: .
CDR3 length: 13
J gene: TRBJ2-3
V gene: TRBV30
D gene: .
CDR3 DNA: TGTGCCTGGAGTGGACTAGGGTTGGACACGCAGTATTTT
CDR3 protein: CAWSGLGLDTQYF

clone size: .
CDR3 length: 18
J gene: TRBJ2-1
V gene: TRBV6-2/TRBV6-3
D gene: TRBD2
CDR3 DNA: TGTGCCAGCAGTTACGGGGGGACTAGAAAAGTTACAGTAATGGAGCAGTTCTTC
CDR3 protein: CASSYGGTRKVTVMEQFF

clone size: .
CDR3 length: 14
J gene: TRBJ1-4
V gene: TRBV19
D gene: .
CDR3 DNA: TGTGCCAGTAGCGCGAGGGCAGAAAATGAAAAACTGTTTTTT
CDR3 protein: CASSARAENEKLFF

clone size: once
CDR3 length: 13
J gene: TRBJ1-5
V gene: TRBV5-5
D gene: .
CDR3 DNA: TGTGCCAGCAGCTTCAGTAGCAATCAGCCCCAGCATTTT
CDR3 protein: CASSFSSNQPQHF

clone size: .
CDR3 length: 12
J gene: TRBJ1-5
V gene: TRBV6-5
D gene: .
CDR3 DNA: TGTGCCAGCATCGGGGGGGGGCAGCCCCAGCATTTT
CDR3 protein: CASIGGGQPQHF

clone size: .
CDR3 length: 13
J gene: TRBJ2-3
V gene: TRBV12-3/TRBV12-4
D gene: TRBD1
CDR3 DNA: TGTGCCAGTATGACAGGGATCACAGATACGCAGTATTTT
CDR3 protein: CASMTGITDTQYF

clone size: .
CDR3 length: 14
J gene: TRBJ1-1
V gene: TRBV5-3
D gene: .
CDR3 DNA: TGTGCCAGAAGCCAAACCGAGCTGAGGGTCGGAGCTTTCTTT
CDR3 protein: CARSQTELRVGAFF

clone size: .
CDR3 length: 14
J gene: TRBJ1-1
V gene: TRBV5-1
D gene: .
CDR3 DNA: TGCGCCAGCAGCGGGGGAGGGTCGAACACTGAAGCTTTCTTT
CDR3 protein: CASSGGGSNTEAFF

clone size: .
CDR3 length: 16
J gene: TRBJ2-5
V gene: TRBV18
D gene: .
CDR3 DNA: TGTGCCAGCTCCCCACCTGCGACCGGGTCCGGGATGTCCCAGTACTTC
CDR3 protein: CASSPPATGSGMSQYF

clone size: .
CDR3 length: 15
J gene: TRBJ2-2
V gene: TRBV24-1
D gene: .
CDR3 DNA: TGTGCCACCAGTGCGCGCCTGGGCCTCCCCGGGGAGCTGTTTTTT
CDR3 protein: CATSARLGLPGELFF

clone size: .
CDR3 length: 14
J gene: TRBJ2-3
V gene: TRBV5-6
D gene: .
CDR3 DNA: TGTGCCAGCAGGGACAGCTTTTTGGGGGATACGCAGTATTTT
CDR3 protein: CASRDSFLGDTQYF

clone size: .
CDR3 length: 11
J gene: TRBJ2-6
V gene: TRBV9
D gene: .
CDR3 DNA: TGTGCCAGCAGCGGGGCTTGGTCCTTGGCTTTC
CDR3 protein: CASSGAWSLAF

clone size: .
CDR3 length: 17
J gene: TRBJ2-2
V gene: TRBV23-1
D gene: TRBD1
CDR3 DNA: TGCGCCAGCAGTCGACCAACAGGGGGATCGAACACCGGGGAGCTGTTTTTT
CDR3 protein: CASSRPTGGSNTGELFF

clone size: .
CDR3 length: 12
J gene: TRBJ2-7
V gene: TRBV12-3/TRBV12-4
D gene: .
CDR3 DNA: TGTGCCAGCAGCCTAGGGAGAGGCGAGCAGTACTTC
CDR3 protein: CASSLGRGEQYF

clone size: .
CDR3 length: 14
J gene: TRBJ1-5
V gene: TRBV5-6
D gene: .
CDR3 DNA: TGTGCCAGCAGTTCGGGGATAAGCAATCAGCCCCAGCATTTT
CDR3 protein: CASSSGISNQPQHF

clone size: .
CDR3 length: 13
J gene: TRBJ2-3
V gene: TRBV5-1
D gene: TRBD1
CDR3 DNA: TGCGCCGGGGACAGGGGGTCAACAGATACGCAGTATTTT
CDR3 protein: CAGDRGSTDTQYF

clone size: .
CDR3 length: 15
J gene: TRBJ2-7
V gene: TRBV6-5
D gene: TRBD1
CDR3 DNA: TGTGCCAGCATGGGTGGGGAACAGGGGAGCTACGAGCAGTACTTC
CDR3 protein: CASMGGEQGSYEQYF

clone size: .
CDR3 length: 15
J gene: TRBJ2-1
V gene: TRBV7-2
D gene: .
CDR3 DNA: TGTGCCAGCAGCTTTCAGCCTAGAGCCTACAATGAGCAGTTCTTC
CDR3 protein: CASSFQPRAYNEQFF

clone size: .
CDR3 length: 15
J gene: TRBJ1-1
V gene: TRBV5-1
D gene: .
CDR3 DNA: TGCGCCAGCAGCAGGACAGCGAGAATTTACACTGAAGCTTTCTTT
CDR3 protein: CASSRTARIYTEAFF

clone size: .
CDR3 length: 15
J gene: TRBJ2-1
V gene: TRBV5-1
D gene: TRBD1
CDR3 DNA: TGCGCCAGCAGCTTGGGAGGGACAGTCTACAATGAGCAGTTCTTC
CDR3 protein: CASSLGGTVYNEQFF

clone size: few
CDR3 length: 14
J gene: TRBJ2-1
V gene: TRBV6-2/TRBV6-3
D gene: TRBD2
CDR3 DNA: TGTGCCAGCAGTAGGACTAGCGAATACAATGAGCAGTTCTTC
CDR3 protein: CASSRTSEYNEQFF

clone size: .
CDR3 length: 13
J gene: TRBJ1-1
V gene: TRBV10-3
D gene: .
CDR3 DNA: TGTGCCATTTGGACGGGGGGGAAAACTGAAGCTTTCTTT
CDR3 protein: CAIWTGGKTEAFF

clone size: .
CDR3 length: 19
J gene: TRBJ2-3
V gene: TRBV3-1/TRBV3-2
D gene: TRBD2
CDR3 DNA: TGTGCCAGCAGCCAAGAAAGAAGCGGGGGGGCCGTTTCTTCAGATACGCAGTATTTT
CDR3 protein: CASSQERSGGAVSSDTQYF

clone size: .
CDR3 length: 14
J gene: TRBJ2-5
V gene: TRBV7-2
D gene: .
CDR3 DNA: TGTGCCAGCAGCTTCCTCCGCGTTCGGGAGACCCAGTACTTC
CDR3 protein: CASSFLRVRETQYF

clone size: .
CDR3 length: 16
J gene: TRBJ2-3
V gene: TRBV6-6
D gene: TRBD1
CDR3 DNA: TGTGCCAGCAGGAGAGAGGGACAGGGGGCATCCCATACGCAGTATTTT
CDR3 protein: CASRREGQGASHTQYF

clone size: .
CDR3 length: 17
J gene: TRBJ2-3
V gene: TRBV4-1
D gene: TRBD2
CDR3 DNA: TGCGCCAGCAGCCAGCGAGTTGGCGGGGGGGCGGGAGATACGCAGTATTTT
CDR3 protein: CASSQRVGGGAGDTQYF

clone size: .
CDR3 length: 13
J gene: TRBJ1-4
V gene: TRBV30
D gene: .
CDR3 DNA: TGTGCCTGGAGTGTACAGGCAGATGAAAAACTGTTTTTT
CDR3 protein: CAWSVQADEKLFF

clone size: few
CDR3 length: 15
J gene: TRBJ2-2
V gene: TRBV7-2
D gene: .
CDR3 DNA: TGTGCCAGCAGCGCAGAACTAAAGGACACCGGGGAGCTGTTTTTT
CDR3 protein: CASSAELKDTGELFF